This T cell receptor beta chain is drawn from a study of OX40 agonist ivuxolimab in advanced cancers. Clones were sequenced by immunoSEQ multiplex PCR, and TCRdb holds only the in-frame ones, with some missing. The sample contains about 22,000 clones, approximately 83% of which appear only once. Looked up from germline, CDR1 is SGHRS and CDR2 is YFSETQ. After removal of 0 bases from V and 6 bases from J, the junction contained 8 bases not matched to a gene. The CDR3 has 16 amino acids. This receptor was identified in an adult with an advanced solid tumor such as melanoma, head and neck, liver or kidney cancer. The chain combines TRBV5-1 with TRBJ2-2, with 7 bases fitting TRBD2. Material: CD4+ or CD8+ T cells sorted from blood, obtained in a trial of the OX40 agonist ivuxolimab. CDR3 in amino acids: CASSLGSREYAGELFF. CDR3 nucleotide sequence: TGCGCCAGCAGCTTGGGTTCGCGGGAGTACGCCGGGGAGCTGTTTTTT.